The subject of this entry is one T cell receptor (beta chain). Profiled with immunoSEQ multiplex PCR; TCRdb holds only in-frame clones, not every one. In the table there are 360,000 or so clones, roughly 90% of which are singletons. This entry is derived from a study of blood T cell repertoires in COVID-19. Germline CDR1 reads SGHDT; CDR2 reads YYEEEE. The V gene lost 2 bases and the J gene lost 2 bases, with 12 bases spanning the gap. The CDR3 extends over 15 amino acids. Sequencing used peripheral blood. The receptor was derived from a woman in her sixties with COVID-19, enrolled during active disease. The genes are TRBV5-6 and TRBJ2-3; D is uncertain. CDR3 nucleotides: TGTGCCAGCAGCTTCTGGCAGATACACACAGATACGCAGTATTTT. It codes for CASSFWQIHTDTQYF.